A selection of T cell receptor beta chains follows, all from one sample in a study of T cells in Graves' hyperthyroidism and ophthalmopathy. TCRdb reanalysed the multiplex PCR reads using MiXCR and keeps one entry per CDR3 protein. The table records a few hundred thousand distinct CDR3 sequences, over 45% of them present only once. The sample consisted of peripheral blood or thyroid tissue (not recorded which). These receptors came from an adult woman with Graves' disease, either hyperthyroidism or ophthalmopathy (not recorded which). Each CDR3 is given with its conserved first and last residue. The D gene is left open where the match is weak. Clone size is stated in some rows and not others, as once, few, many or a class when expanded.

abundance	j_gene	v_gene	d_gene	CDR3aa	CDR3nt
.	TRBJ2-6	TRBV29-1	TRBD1	CSVGDRAGANVLTF	TGCAGCGTTGGAGACAGGGCTGGGGCCAACGTCCTGACTTTC
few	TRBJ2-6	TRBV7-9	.	CASSFGAHVLTF	TGTGCCAGCAGCTTTGGTGCCCACGTCCTGACTTTC
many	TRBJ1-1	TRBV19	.	CASSLTANTEAFF	TGTGCCAGTAGTCTGACAGCAAACACTGAAGCTTTCTTT
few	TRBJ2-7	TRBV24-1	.	CATSGGGSYEQYF	TGTGCCACCAGTGGAGGAGGCTCCTACGAGCAGTACTTC
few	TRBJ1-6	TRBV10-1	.	CASSDRSWGTSPLHF	TGCGCCAGCAGTGATCGATCCTGGGGGACTTCACCCCTCCACTTT
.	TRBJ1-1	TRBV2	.	CASSDRPGGLTEAFF	TGTGCCAGCAGTGATAGGCCGGGAGGGTTGACTGAAGCTTTCTTT
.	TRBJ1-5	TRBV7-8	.	CASSLGRGGPQHF	TGTGCCAGCAGCTTAGGGCGGGGCGGGCCCCAGCATTTT
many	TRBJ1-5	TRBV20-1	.	CSARADRQNQPQHF	TGCAGTGCTAGAGCAGACAGGCAAAATCAGCCCCAGCATTTT
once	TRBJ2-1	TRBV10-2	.	CASSESRRGTYNEQFF	TGCGCCAGCAGTGAGTCGAGACGCGGCACCTACAATGAGCAGTTCTTC
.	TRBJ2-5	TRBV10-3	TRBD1	CAIKPGQGTQYF	TGTGCCATCAAGCCCGGACAGGGGACCCAGTACTTC
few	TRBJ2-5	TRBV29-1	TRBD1	CSSQGAEETQYF	TGCAGCTCGCAGGGGGCGGAGGAGACCCAGTACTTC
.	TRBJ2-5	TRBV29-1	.	CSVQQGQETQYF	TGCAGCGTTCAGCAGGGCCAAGAGACCCAGTACTTC
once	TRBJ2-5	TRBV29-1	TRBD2	CSAALRLASDGLETQYF	TGCAGCGCTGCGCTACGACTAGCGTCGGATGGGTTGGAGACCCAGTACTTC
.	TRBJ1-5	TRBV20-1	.	CSATGHRTSQPQHF	TGCAGTGCTACGGGCCACCGAACCAGCCAGCCCCAGCATTTT
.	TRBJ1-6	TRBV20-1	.	CSARVRQAYSPLHF	TGCAGTGCTAGGGTTCGGCAGGCCTACTCACCCCTCCACTTT
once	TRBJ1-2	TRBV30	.	CAWQPGADYGYTF	TGTGCCTGGCAGCCAGGGGCAGACTATGGCTACACCTTC
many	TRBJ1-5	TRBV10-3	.	CAISEPGRSNQPQHF	TGTGCCATCAGTGAGCCGGGACGGTCCAATCAGCCCCAGCATTTT
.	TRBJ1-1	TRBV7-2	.	CASRQLTEAFF	TGTGCCAGCAGACAGTTAACTGAAGCTTTCTTT
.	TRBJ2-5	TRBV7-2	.	CAKSDLGTQYF	TGTGCTAAGAGCGACCTGGGGACCCAGTACTTC
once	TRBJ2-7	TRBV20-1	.	CSARGQEASYEQYF	TGCAGTGCTAGAGGACAGGAGGCCTCCTACGAGCAGTACTTC
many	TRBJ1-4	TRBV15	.	CATSRDTSATNEKLFF	TGTGCCACCAGCAGAGATACGAGTGCAACTAATGAAAAACTGTTTTTT
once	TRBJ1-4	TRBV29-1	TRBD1	CSVGDSYEKLFF	TGCAGCGTCGGGGACAGCTATGAAAAACTGTTTTTT
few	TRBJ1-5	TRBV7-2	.	CASSDKGNLGANQPQHF	TGTGCCAGCAGCGATAAGGGGAATCTGGGGGCCAATCAGCCCCAGCATTTT
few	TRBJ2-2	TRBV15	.	CATSRDSPGELFF	TGTGCCACCAGCAGAGATTCTCCCGGGGAGCTGTTTTTT
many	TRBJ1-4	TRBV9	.	CASSVAKFVYFLEKLFF	TGTGCCAGCAGCGTAGCTAAGTTTGTGTACTTTCTGGAAAAACTGTTTTTT
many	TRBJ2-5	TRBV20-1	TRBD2	CSAGGLAGDETQYF	TGCAGTGCGGGAGGGCTAGCGGGAGACGAGACCCAGTACTTC
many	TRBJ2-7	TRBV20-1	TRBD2	CSALRGDYEQYF	TGCAGTGCGTTGCGGGGGGACTACGAGCAGTACTTC